This T cell receptor beta chain was identified in a study of cytomegalovirus exposure and HLA in healthy donors. On this clone itself: Its cognate antigen is unknown.

The PCR employed 60 Vbeta primers together with 13 Jbeta primers. Using immunoSEQ multiplex PCR, the repertoire was profiled, and TCRdb retains in-frame clones only, with some absent. The sample contains more than 95,000 clones, over 75% of which appear only once. Study-wide results and caveats: Most TCR sequences were rare, but some public TCRs occurred in many donors. In a later analysis, HLA-C alleles had the fewest associated TCRs, DRB1 alleles the most. The classifier, whose performance was assessed in both the original and validation cohorts, reportedly diagnosed cytomegalovirus status with high specificity and sensitivity.

Per the germline V gene, CDR1 is SGHRS and CDR2 is YFSETQ. This CDR3 contains 15 residues. The V and J ends lost 0 bases and 2 bases respectively, with 12 bases between them. The clonotype comes from a woman aged 18-35 years in good health and CMV-seropositive. The specimen was PBMCs. The V gene is TRBV5-1, the J gene TRBJ2-7; maybe TRBD1 (6 bases). The CDR3 here is CASSLAGGATYEQYF. The CDR3 DNA sequence: TGCGCCAGCAGCTTGGCTGGGGGCGCAACCTACGAGCAGTACTTC.